This is a list of T cell receptor beta chains from one sample in a study of beta chain features in type 1 diabetes. Repertoires were generated with immunoSEQ multiplex PCR, while TCRdb's copy carries only in-frame clones and drops some. The table lists roughly 250,000 clones, roughly 20% of them singletons. Material: naive CD4+ T cells from blood. The source of these receptors is a woman aged 40 to 50 with type 1 diabetes. Each CDR3 is given with its conserved first and last residue. Each record gives: D gene, V gene, J gene, clone size, CDR3 DNA, CDR3 protein. D genes are given only for firm matches. The listing skips clone size in some rows; elsewhere it reads once, few, many or a size class.

NA	TRBV4-3	TRBJ2-3	few	TGCGCCAGCAGCTCACGTGGAGGGGACACAGATACGCAGTATTTT	CASSSRGGDTDTQYF
TRBD2	TRBV25-1	TRBJ2-1	NA	TGTGCCAGCAGTCCAGCGGGAGCGGTCAATGAGCAGTTCTTC	CASSPAGAVNEQFF
NA	TRBV30	TRBJ1-2	few	TGTGCCGGGGTAAGCCAGGGAAACTATGGCTACACCTTC	CAGVSQGNYGYTF
NA	TRBV5-1	TRBJ2-5	NA	TGCGCCAGCAGCTTGGACGGAGACCAAGAGACCCAGTACTTC	CASSLDGDQETQYF
NA	TRBV12-5	TRBJ2-1	NA	TGTGCTAGTGGTTTGGACAGGAGCTCCTACAATGAGCAGTTCTTC	CASGLDRSSYNEQFF
NA	TRBV30	TRBJ1-1	NA	TGTGCCTGGAGTCCCGAGAGTGAAGCTTTCTTT	CAWSPESEAFF
NA	TRBV30	TRBJ2-7	few	TGTGCCTGGAGTCGGGCCGGGACCGGGAGTGGGGAGCAGTACTTC	CAWSRAGTGSGEQYF
TRBD2	TRBV7-2	TRBJ2-1	NA	TGTGCCAGCAGCACCGGACTAGCGAGGATCTACAATGAGCAGTTCTTC	CASSTGLARIYNEQFF
NA	TRBV4-3	TRBJ1-1	NA	TGCGCCAGCAGTCACGGGTACAGGTCTCTTGAAGCTTTCTTT	CASSHGYRSLEAFF
TRBD1	TRBV7-2	TRBJ1-4	few	TGTGCCAGCAGCTTAGCCCCCGACAGGGTGGGTGAAAAACTGTTTTTT	CASSLAPDRVGEKLFF
NA	TRBV4-1	TRBJ2-3	few	TGCGCCAGCAGCCCCCCCCGGGTCGCGATGGGTACGCAGTATTTT	CASSPPRVAMGTQYF
NA	TRBV5-1	TRBJ2-1	NA	TGCGCCAGCAGCTTGGCCCGCAGGGGCTTGACTGAGCAGTTCTTC	CASSLARRGLTEQFF
NA	TRBV18	TRBJ2-5	NA	TGTGCCAGCTCACCCAAGGAGGGGCCTCAGGAAGAGACCCAGTACTTC	CASSPKEGPQEETQYF
TRBD1	TRBV6-1	TRBJ2-7	few	TGTGCCAGCCTCTCCGGGACAGGGTCTTACGAGCAGTACTTC	CASLSGTGSYEQYF
NA	TRBV7-2	TRBJ2-7	few	TGTGCCAGCACCTATAATAGCGGCGGAGAGCAGTACTTC	CASTYNSGGEQYF
NA	TRBV30	TRBJ2-1	NA	TGTGCCTGGAACCAGGGTATTGAGCAGTTCTTC	CAWNQGIEQFF
NA	TRBV18	TRBJ1-2	NA	TGTGCCAGCTCACCCCAAGGACAGACTAACTATGGCTACACCTTC	CASSPQGQTNYGYTF
NA	TRBV5-4	TRBJ1-1	NA	TGTGCCAGCAGCTTTCCCGGGACGGGAGGGACTGAAGCTTTCTTT	CASSFPGTGGTEAFF
NA	TRBV6-6	TRBJ1-1	NA	TGTGCCAGCAGTTACGGAACAGGGAGAGGGACTGAAGCTTTCTTT	CASSYGTGRGTEAFF
NA	TRBV4-3	TRBJ2-1	few	TGCGCCAGCAGCCAAGTTGGCCTTAATGAGCAGTTCTTC	CASSQVGLNEQFF
TRBD1	TRBV4-3	TRBJ2-4	few	TGCGCCAGCAGCCTACACCGGGACAGGGGAAATACCAAAAACATTCAGTACTTC	CASSLHRDRGNTKNIQYF
NA	TRBV4-1	TRBJ2-1	NA	TGCGCCAGCAGCCAAGTTAGGGGCAATGAGCAGTTCTTC	CASSQVRGNEQFF
NA	TRBV5-1	TRBJ2-5	few	TGCGCCAGCAGCTTGGCCCCAGGGGCCCAAGAGACCCAGTACTTC	CASSLAPGAQETQYF
NA	TRBV19	TRBJ1-2	few	TGTGCCAGTAGTAGAGGAAGAAATGGCTACACCTTC	CASSRGRNGYTF
NA	TRBV7-2	TRBJ2-1	NA	TGTGCCAGCAGCCCGACTTTTGAGCAGTTCTTC	CASSPTFEQFF
NA	TRBV28	TRBJ2-5	few	TGTGCCAGCAGTTTACCCCAGAGGCGGGAGACCCAGTACTTC	CASSLPQRRETQYF
TRBD2	TRBV5-1	TRBJ2-1	NA	TGCGCCAGCAGTTCCATTCCGGGAGGGCCCTACAATGAGCAGTTCTTC	CASSSIPGGPYNEQFF
NA	TRBV7-6	TRBJ2-5	few	TGTGCCAGCAGCTCAGGGGCCGAAGAGACCCAGTACTTC	CASSSGAEETQYF
TRBD2	TRBV28	TRBJ2-1	few	TGTGCCAGCAGTTCCCCTCCTCTAGCGGGAGGGCCGGATGAGCAGTTCTTC	CASSSPPLAGGPDEQFF
NA	TRBV9	TRBJ1-3	few	TGTGCCAGCAGCGTAGGGCGGGCAGGGGCGGGAAACACCATATATTTT	CASSVGRAGAGNTIYF
TRBD1	TRBV29-1	TRBJ1-1	NA	TGCAGCGTGATCCTGACAGGGACGGCTTTCTTT	CSVILTGTAFF
TRBD2	TRBV29-1	TRBJ2-1	few	TGCAGCGTTGGGACTAGGGTCCACAATGAGCAGTTCTTC	CSVGTRVHNEQFF
NA	TRBV15	TRBJ1-1	NA	TGTGCCACCAGCAGAGATGAGCAGGCCGAGGCTTTCTTT	CATSRDEQAEAFF
TRBD1	TRBV5-1	TRBJ2-5	NA	TGCGCCAGCAGCCTCGGACAGGGAGGAGAGACCCAGTACTTC	CASSLGQGGETQYF
NA	TRBV5-1	TRBJ2-7	few	TGCGCCAGCAGCTTGGCCGACAGCACCTACGAGCAGTACTTC	CASSLADSTYEQYF
TRBD1	TRBV27	TRBJ1-6	NA	TGTGCCAGCAGGGCTTGGACAGGCCCTCTGGATAATTCACCCCTCCACTTT	CASRAWTGPLDNSPLHF
TRBD2	TRBV6-5	TRBJ2-7	few	TGTGCCAGCAGTTACTCGGTTGGGGGGGACGAGCAGTACTTC	CASSYSVGGDEQYF
TRBD2	TRBV9	TRBJ2-1	few	TGTGCCAGCAGCGTTCGCGGGAGTGGTGAGCAGTTCTTC	CASSVRGSGEQFF
TRBD2	TRBV7-9	TRBJ2-3	NA	TGTGCCAGCAGCAATAGCGGGAGCACAGATACGCAGTATTTT	CASSNSGSTDTQYF
NA	TRBV28	TRBJ1-2	NA	TGTGCCAGCAGTTTAGAGACAGGAGTCTTCCGCTACACCTTC	CASSLETGVFRYTF
TRBD1	TRBV12-5	TRBJ1-1	NA	TGTGCTAGTGGTTTGGTAGTGGACAGGGAGGTTGAAGCTTTCTTT	CASGLVVDREVEAFF
NA	TRBV19	TRBJ1-5	NA	TGTGCCAGTAGTCCGACTGCTAGCAATCAGCCCCAGCATTTT	CASSPTASNQPQHF